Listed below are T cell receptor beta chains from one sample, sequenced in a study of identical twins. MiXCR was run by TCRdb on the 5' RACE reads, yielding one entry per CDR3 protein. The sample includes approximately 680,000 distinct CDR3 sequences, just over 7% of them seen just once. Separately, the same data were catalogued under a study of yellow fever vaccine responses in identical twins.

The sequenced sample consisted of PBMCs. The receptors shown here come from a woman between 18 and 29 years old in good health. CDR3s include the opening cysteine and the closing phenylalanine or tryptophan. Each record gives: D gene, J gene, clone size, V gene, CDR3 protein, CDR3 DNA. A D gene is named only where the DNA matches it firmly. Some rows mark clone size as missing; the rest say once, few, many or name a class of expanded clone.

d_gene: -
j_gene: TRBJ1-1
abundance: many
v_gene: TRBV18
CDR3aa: CASSPQVNTEAFF
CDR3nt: TGCGCCAGCAGCCCTCAGGTGAACACTGAAGCTTTCTTT

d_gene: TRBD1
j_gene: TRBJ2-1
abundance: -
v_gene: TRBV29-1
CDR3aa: CSVRQGFSEQFF
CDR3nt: TGCAGCGTGAGACAGGGATTTAGTGAGCAGTTCTTC

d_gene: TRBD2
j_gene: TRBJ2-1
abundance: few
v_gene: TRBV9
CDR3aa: CASSVDPAGGPKTNNEQFF
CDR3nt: TGTGCCAGCAGCGTAGACCCAGCGGGAGGGCCCAAAACAAACAATGAGCAGTTCTTC

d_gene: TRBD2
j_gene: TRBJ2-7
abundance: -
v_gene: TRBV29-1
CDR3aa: CSVTPEVAGNYEQYF
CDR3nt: TGCAGCGTCACTCCCGAAGTAGCGGGAAACTACGAGCAGTACTTC

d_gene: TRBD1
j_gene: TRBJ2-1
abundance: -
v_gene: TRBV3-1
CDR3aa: CASSLSGTGRYNEQFF
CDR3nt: TGTGCCAGCAGCCTTTCCGGGACAGGGAGGTACAATGAGCAGTTCTTC

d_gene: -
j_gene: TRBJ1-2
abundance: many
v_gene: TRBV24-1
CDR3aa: CATSDSGTNLSGYTF
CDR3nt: TGTGCCACCAGTGATAGCGGGACAAACCTAAGTGGCTACACCTTC

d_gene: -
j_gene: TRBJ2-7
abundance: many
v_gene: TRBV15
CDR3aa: CATSSPGQKYEQYF
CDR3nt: TGTGCCACCAGCAGTCCGGGACAAAAGTACGAGCAGTACTTC

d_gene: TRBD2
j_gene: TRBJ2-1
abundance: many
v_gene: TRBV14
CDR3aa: CASSLVSGSRYNEQFF
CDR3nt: TGTGCCAGCAGCCTTGTTAGCGGGAGCCGCTACAATGAGCAGTTCTTC

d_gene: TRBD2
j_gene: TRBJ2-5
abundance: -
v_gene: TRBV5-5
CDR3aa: CASSLALAGNQETQYF
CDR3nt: TGTGCCAGCAGCTTGGCGCTAGCGGGGAACCAAGAGACCCAGTACTTC

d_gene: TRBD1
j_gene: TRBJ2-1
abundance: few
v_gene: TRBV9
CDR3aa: CASSVGQGAYEQFF
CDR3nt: TGTGCCAGCAGCGTAGGACAGGGGGCGTATGAGCAGTTCTTC

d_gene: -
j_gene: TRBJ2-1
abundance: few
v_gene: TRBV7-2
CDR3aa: CASSLARTIHNEQFF
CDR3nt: TGTGCCAGCAGCTTAGCGCGGACTATCCACAATGAGCAGTTCTTC

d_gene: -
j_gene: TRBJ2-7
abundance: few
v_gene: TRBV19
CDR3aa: CASSIATGSYEQYF
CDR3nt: TGTGCCAGTAGTATAGCGACGGGGTCCTACGAGCAGTACTTC

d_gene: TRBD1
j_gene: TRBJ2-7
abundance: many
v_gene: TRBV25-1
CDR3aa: CASRPGTGSNEQYF
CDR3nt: TGTGCCAGCAGACCCGGGACAGGGTCCAACGAGCAGTACTTC

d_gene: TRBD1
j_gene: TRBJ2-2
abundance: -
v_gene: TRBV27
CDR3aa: CASSSDQGARTGELFF
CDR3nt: TGTGCCAGCAGTTCGGACCAGGGGGCGCGGACCGGGGAGCTGTTTTTT

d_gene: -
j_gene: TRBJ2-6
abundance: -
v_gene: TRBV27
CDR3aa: CASSLSDWYSGANVLTF
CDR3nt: TGTGCCAGCAGTTTATCAGACTGGTACTCTGGGGCCAACGTCCTGACTTTC

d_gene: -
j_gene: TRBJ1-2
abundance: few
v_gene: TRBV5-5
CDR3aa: CASSSTGGFNYGYTF
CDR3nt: TGTGCCAGCAGCTCGACAGGTGGTTTTAACTATGGCTACACCTTC

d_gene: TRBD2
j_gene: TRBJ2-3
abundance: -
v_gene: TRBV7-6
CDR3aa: CASSLLTGGRVDTQYF
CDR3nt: TGTGCCAGCAGCTTATTGACGGGAGGGCGGGTAGATACGCAGTATTTT

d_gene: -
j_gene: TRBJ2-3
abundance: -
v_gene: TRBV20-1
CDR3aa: CSARTSSSEGVWYF
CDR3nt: TGCAGTGCTAGGACATCTTCAAGCGAGGGCGTTTGGTATTTT

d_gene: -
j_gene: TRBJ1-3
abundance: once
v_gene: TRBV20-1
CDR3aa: CSATRPGAGNTIYF
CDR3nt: TGCAGTGCTACTCGTCCAGGGGCCGGAAACACCATATATTTT

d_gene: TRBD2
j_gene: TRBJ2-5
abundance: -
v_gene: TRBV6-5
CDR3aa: CASSYVAGIQETQYF
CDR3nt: TGTGCCAGCAGTTACGTAGCGGGCATCCAAGAGACCCAGTACTTC

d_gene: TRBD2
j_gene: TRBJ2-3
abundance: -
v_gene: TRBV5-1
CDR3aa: CASSLDGTRTDTQYF
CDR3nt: TGCGCCAGCAGCTTGGACGGGACTAGAACAGATACGCAGTATTTT

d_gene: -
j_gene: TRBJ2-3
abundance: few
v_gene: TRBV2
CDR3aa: CASRGPADTQYF
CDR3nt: TGTGCCAGCAGGGGACCGGCAGATACGCAGTATTTT

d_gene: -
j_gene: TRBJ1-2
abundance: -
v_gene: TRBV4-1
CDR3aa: CASSQDIRGGRHYGYTF
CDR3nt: TGCGCCAGCAGCCAAGATATCCGAGGGGGGAGGCACTATGGCTACACCTTC

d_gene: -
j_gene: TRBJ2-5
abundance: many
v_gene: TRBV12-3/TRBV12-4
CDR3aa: CASSSGAQETQYF
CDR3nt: TGTGCCAGCAGTTCGGGGGCCCAAGAGACCCAGTACTTC

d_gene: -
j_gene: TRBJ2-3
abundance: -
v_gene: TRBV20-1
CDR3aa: CSASGGGRGKDTQYF
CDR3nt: TGCAGTGCTAGTGGGGGAGGTAGGGGAAAAGATACGCAGTATTTT

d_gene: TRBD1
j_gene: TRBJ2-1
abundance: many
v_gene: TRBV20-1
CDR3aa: CSARVKGYRGNEQFF
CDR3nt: TGCAGTGCTAGAGTAAAGGGCTACAGGGGCAATGAGCAGTTCTTC

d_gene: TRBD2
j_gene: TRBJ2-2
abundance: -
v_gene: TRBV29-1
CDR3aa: CSVRASGGSNTGELFF
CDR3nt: TGCAGCGTGAGGGCTAGCGGGGGTTCGAACACCGGGGAGCTGTTTTTT

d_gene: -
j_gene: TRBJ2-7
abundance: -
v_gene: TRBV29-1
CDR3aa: CSVEDSVQVREQYF
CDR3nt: TGCAGCGTTGAAGATAGTGTCCAGGTACGGGAGCAGTACTTC

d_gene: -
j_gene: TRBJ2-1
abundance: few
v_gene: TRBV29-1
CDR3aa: CSAGGGEYNEQFF
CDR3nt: TGCAGCGCCGGAGGTGGGGAATACAATGAGCAGTTCTTC

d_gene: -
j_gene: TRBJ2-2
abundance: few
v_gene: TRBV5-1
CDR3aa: CASSLRGTSNTGELFF
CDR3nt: TGCGCCAGCAGCTTGAGGGGTACCTCGAACACCGGGGAGCTGTTTTTT

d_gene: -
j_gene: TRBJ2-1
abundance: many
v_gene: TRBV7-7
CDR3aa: CASSVDLSYNEQFF
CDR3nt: TGTGCCAGCAGCGTGGACTTATCGTACAATGAGCAGTTCTTC

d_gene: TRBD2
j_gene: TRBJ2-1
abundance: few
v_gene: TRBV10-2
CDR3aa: CASSESRLAGGPGDEQFF
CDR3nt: TGCGCCAGCAGTGAGTCGAGACTAGCGGGAGGTCCCGGCGATGAGCAGTTCTTC

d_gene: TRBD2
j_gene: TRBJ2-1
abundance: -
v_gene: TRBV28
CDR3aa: CASTAGLGSYNEQFF
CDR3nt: TGTGCCAGCACCGCGGGACTAGGATCCTACAATGAGCAGTTCTTC

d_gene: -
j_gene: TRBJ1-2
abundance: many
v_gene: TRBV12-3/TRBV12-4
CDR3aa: CASTSTSYGYTF
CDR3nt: TGTGCCAGCACCTCGACAAGCTATGGCTACACCTTC

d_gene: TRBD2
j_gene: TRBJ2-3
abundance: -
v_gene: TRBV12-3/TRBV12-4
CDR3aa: CASRPSSGDTDTQYF
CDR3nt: TGTGCCAGCAGACCCTCTAGCGGGGACACAGATACGCAGTATTTT

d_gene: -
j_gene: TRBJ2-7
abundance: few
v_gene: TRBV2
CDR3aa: CASRRVLYEQYF
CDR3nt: TGTGCCAGCAGGAGGGTTCTCTACGAGCAGTACTTC

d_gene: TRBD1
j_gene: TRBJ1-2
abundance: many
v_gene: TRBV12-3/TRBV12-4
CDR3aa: CASRPGQLGDGYTF
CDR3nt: TGTGCCAGCAGGCCGGGACAGCTAGGGGATGGCTACACCTTC

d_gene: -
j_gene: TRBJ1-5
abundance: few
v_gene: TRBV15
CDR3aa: CATSRDVGSNQPQHF
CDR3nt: TGTGCCACCAGCAGAGATGTCGGTAGCAATCAGCCCCAGCATTTT

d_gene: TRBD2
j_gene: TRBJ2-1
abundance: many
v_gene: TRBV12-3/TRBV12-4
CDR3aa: CASSWTSGGNEQFF
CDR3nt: TGTGCCAGCAGTTGGACTAGCGGGGGCAATGAGCAGTTCTTC

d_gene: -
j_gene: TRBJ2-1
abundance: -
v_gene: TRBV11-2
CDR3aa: CASSLEVGRITYSYNEQFF
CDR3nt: TGTGCCAGCAGCTTAGAAGTGGGCAGGATTACCTACTCCTACAATGAGCAGTTCTTC